This T cell receptor (beta chain) was found in a study of shared clonotypes between healthy human individuals. Study findings and constraints: It was the non-shared clonotypes that had lower generation probabilities than clonotypes shared by all four donors.

Sequenced by immunoSEQ multiplex PCR; TCRdb stores in-frame clones only, minus some. The table records a few million clones, roughly 93% of them present only once. The V and J ends lost 2 bases and 11 bases respectively, with 18 bases between them. This CDR3 spans 14 amino acids. The germline V gene encodes CDR1 MDHEN and CDR2 SYDVKM. As for this clone: Its antigen remains unknown.

The sample taken for sequencing was naive CD4+ T cells from PBMCs. Indicated subset: CD45RA+ positively selected. This receptor was taken from a man aged 18-30 years in good health. Some clones in this sample may be carry-over from other donors' samples. The genes are TRBV28 and TRBJ1-1; TRBD1 might be the D (6 bases). The CDR3 loop is CASSLIRDGQLAFF. DNA of the CDR3: TGTGCCAGCAGTTTAATAAGAGACGGACAGCTTGCTTTCTTT.